This entry is about one T cell receptor beta chain. The table came from immunoSEQ multiplex PCR; TCRdb's copy has only in-frame clones and leaves some out. The sample has about 120,000 clones, about nine tenths seen once. The source of the sample is a study of control samples from healthy donors and cancer patients. V lost 1 base to trimming and J lost 5 bases, with 8 bases between them. From germline, CDR1 is LNHDA and CDR2 SQIVND (reference sequence). The CDR3 contains 14 residues. Material for sequencing was blood. The clonotype was recovered from a middle-aged man in good health. The J gene is TRBJ2-2, the V gene TRBV19, with a tentative D call TRBD1 (5 bases). CDR3 sequence (DNA): TGTGCCAGTAGTATAGCAGGGTGGACCGGGGAGCTGTTTTTT. As protein: CASSIAGWTGELFF.